Each of the 17 T cell receptor beta chains below was sequenced from the same sample in a study of beta chain features in type 1 diabetes. As every portion of the isolated RNA was reverse transcribed, the sequencing read expressed TCRB transcripts. Data came from immunoSEQ multiplex PCR; TCRdb stores just in-frame clones and leaves some out. The table includes 600,000 to 650,000 clones, 15% detected once. The sequenced material came from naive CD4+ T cells from blood. Receptor source: a man aged 18 to 35 in good health.

In its sample, this clone was seen a few times. For the CDR3, the DNA is TGTGCCAGCAGCAAAAAGGGCGCCGGGGAGCTGTTTTTT. It encodes CASSKKGAGELFF. This chain uses TRBV21-1 with TRBJ2-2. TRBV21-1 represents a pseudogene. The CDR3 runs to 13 residues.

The V call is TRBV5-1, the J call TRBJ2-1; the match to TRBD1 covers 8 bases. V was pared by 0 bases and J by 8 bases, with 7 bases of the junction left unmatched. CDR1 is SGHRS and CDR2 is YFSETQ in the germline V gene. CDR3 length: 15 amino acids. The CDR3 spells CASSLGDRRLYEQFF. CDR3 bases: TGCGCCAGCAGCTTGGGGGACAGGCGACTCTATGAGCAGTTCTTC.

This clone was seen a few times. The chain is built from TRBV4-3 and TRBJ1-5; no clear D. Per the germline V gene, CDR1 is LGHNA and CDR2 is YSLEER. Trimming shortened V by 0 bases and J by 5 bases, and 17 bases separated the two germline ends. This CDR3 is built from 17 residues. CDR3 sequence (DNA): TGCGCCAGCAGCCAAGAGGGGTACGGTAGGAGAGATCAGCCCCAGCATTTT. It translates to CASSQEGYGRRDQPQHF.

This clone was counted only a few times. The V and J genes are TRBV4-3 and TRBJ1-1; 9 bases agree with TRBD1. Germline CDR1 LGHNA, CDR2 YSLEER. The CDR3 sequence is 16 residues long. V dropped 4 bases and J dropped 4; count of bases not matched to a gene: 10. The CDR3 loop is CASSRRVDRGVTEAFF. In nucleotides, the CDR3 is TGCGCCAGCAGCCGGAGGGTTGACAGGGGGGTCACTGAAGCTTTCTTT.

The chain combines TRBV6-4 with TRBJ2-1, with TRBD1 matching 9 bases. From germline, CDR1 is MRHNA and CDR2 SNTAGT. Losses at the gene ends were 6 bases for V and 6 bases for J; bases not matched to a gene: 9. The CDR3 consists of 15 residues. The CDR3 sequence is CASSAQGAGGNEQFF. As DNA, the CDR3 is TGTGCCAGCAGCGCACAGGGGGCCGGGGGCAATGAGCAGTTCTTC.

The gene calls are TRBV7-2 and TRBJ1-2; D may be TRBD1 (6 bases). From germline, CDR1 is SGHTA and CDR2 FQGNSA. This CDR3 has 15 amino acids. Trimming left V 4 bases short and J 0 bases short, with 12 bases between. The CDR3 nucleotides read TGTGCCAGCAGCTCCCCTGGACAGTCTAACTATGGCTACACCTTC. Translating it yields CASSSPGQSNYGYTF. The variable domain in full, with the rest retrieved from reference TRBV7-2 and TRBJ1-2, is GAGVSQSPSNKVTEKGKDVELRCDPISGHTALYWYRQSLGQGLEFLIYFQGNSAPDKSGLPSDRFSAERTGGSVSTLTIQRTQQEDSAVYLCASSSPGQSNYGYTFGSGTRLTVV.

This clone was recorded a few times. V is TRBV30 and J is TRBJ1-2; D unclear. The CDR3 is 13 amino acids. Germline V CDR1 and CDR2: GTSNPN, SVGIG (reference sequence). Trimming removed 8 bases from V and 4 bases from J, with 17 bases in between. CDR3 loop: CAQWKPLLYGYTF. The CDR3, as DNA: TGTGCCCAGTGGAAACCACTGCTCTATGGCTACACCTTC. Complete variable domain (other parts from reference TRBV30 and TRBJ1-2): SQTIHQWPATLVQPVGSPLSLECTVEGTSNPNLYWYRQAAGRGLQLLFYSVGIGQISSEVPQNLSASRPQDRQFILSSKKLLLSDSGFYLCAQWKPLLYGYTFGSGTRLTVV.

This clone appeared a few times. In DNA form, the CDR3 reads TGCGCCAGCAGCCGCGGCTCGGGGGCCACATACAATGAGCAGTTCTTC. Translated, it gives CASSRGSGATYNEQFF. The chain joins TRBV4-1 to TRBJ2-1; D tentatively fits TRBD1 or TRBD2 (6 bases each). There are 16 residues in the CDR3. V lost 4 bases, J lost 4 bases, and 17 bases lay in between. Germline V CDR1 and CDR2: MGHRA, YSYEKL.

V usage is TRBV7-3 and J usage is TRBJ1-2, with 7 bases identical to TRBD1. Germline CDR1 reads SGHTA; CDR2 reads FQGTGA. The trim removed 5 bases at V and 4 bases at J, leaving 4 bases unmatched. This CDR3 spans 13 amino acids. CDR3 coding DNA: TGTGCCAGCAGCACACAGGGGACCTATGGCTACACCTTC. Translated, it gives CASSTQGTYGYTF.

The CDR3 DNA follows: TGTGCCAGCTCCGAAAAGAAACTAGCGGGAGCCGAGACCCAGTACTTC. Its translation: CASSEKKLAGAETQYF. The rearrangement links TRBV7-2 to TRBJ2-5, with TRBD2 matching over 11 bases. The ends lost 8 bases at V and 5 bases at J; junction bases unmatched: 13. This CDR3 is 16 amino acids long. Germline CDR1 and CDR2: SGHTA and FQGNSA. Supplemented by reference TRBV7-2 and TRBJ2-5, the full variable domain reads GAGVSQSPSNKVTEKGKDVELRCDPISGHTALYWYRQSLGQGLEFLIYFQGNSAPDKSGLPSDRFSAERTGGSVSTLTIQRTQQEDSAVYLCASSEKKLAGAETQYFGPGTRLLVL.

This clone was counted between two and nine times. The genes are TRBV18 and TRBJ1-2; TRBD1 might be the D (5 bases). The CDR3 spans 13 residues. Germline lookup yields CDR1 KGHSH and CDR2 LQKENI. V was clipped by 1 base and J by 3 bases, with 6 bases between them. Written as DNA, the CDR3 is TGTGCCAGCTCACCACGGGGGTACTATGGCTACACCTTC. Encoded protein: CASSPRGYYGYTF.

The chain has TRBV4-2 and TRBJ2-7; no definite D call. This CDR3 is 13 amino acids long. Trimming left V 4 bases short and J 1 base short, with 8 bases between. Germline values: CDR1 LGHNA, CDR2 YNFKEQ. CDR3 sequence reads: CASSRVASYEQYF. The CDR3, as DNA: TGTGCCAGCAGCCGGGTTGCTTCCTACGAGCAGTACTTC.

V gene TRBV18 combines with J gene TRBJ2-7; 8 nucleotides line up with TRBD2. Germline CDR1 is KGHSH and CDR2 is LQKENI. The CDR3 spans 15 residues. J lost 2 bases, V lost 2 bases, and 5 bases had no gene match. As DNA, the CDR3 is TGTGCCAGCTCACCATCCTTAGCGGGAACCTACGAGCAGTACTTC. Its translation: CASSPSLAGTYEQYF.

This clone appeared a few times. The chain uses TRBV20-1 and TRBJ2-7; maybe TRBD1 (5 bases). Trimming pared 6 bases from V and 2 bases from J, leaving 8 bases between. The CDR3 is 11 amino acids. Looked up from germline, CDR1 is DFQATT and CDR2 is SNEGSKA (reference sequence). The CDR3 coding sequence is TGCAGTGCGGCAGGGACCTACGAGCAGTACTTC. It codes for CSAAGTYEQYF.

This clone was recorded a few times. Other DNA sequences within the sample encode an identical CDR3. This rearrangement joins TRBV29-1 to TRBJ2-5; no clear D gene. The CDR3 has 12 residues. Trimming removed 2 bases from V and 5 bases from J, with 9 bases in between. Germline V lookup: CDR1 SQVTM, CDR2 ANQGSEA. The CDR3 coding sequence is TGCAGCGTTGAATCTGGGGTGGAGACCCAGTACTTC. Amino acids: CSVESGVETQYF.

CDR3 DNA sequence: TGTGCCAGCAGTTTAAACTTACAGGGCTCTGAAGCTTTCTTT. Encoded protein: CASSLNLQGSEAFF. The chain employs TRBV27 and TRBJ1-1; tentative D call: TRBD1 (6 bases). Trimming pared 2 bases from V and 6 bases from J, leaving 13 bases between. CDR3 size: 14 residues. Germline V gives CDR1 MNHEY, CDR2 SMNVEV (reference sequence).

This clone has only a few counts. This chain connects TRBV6-1 to TRBJ2-5; D unresolved. CDR1 is MNHNS, CDR2 SASEGT, per germline. V was cut by 4 bases and J by 5 bases, with 14 bases left in between. The CDR3 contains 14 residues. CDR3 residues: CASSAVQAQETQYF. The CDR3, as DNA: TGTGCCAGCAGTGCGGTCCAGGCACAGGAGACCCAGTACTTC.